What follows describes a single T cell receptor beta chain. Its antigen is as yet unknown. V was trimmed by 1 base and J by 0 bases, leaving 19 bases between them. Germline-derived CDR1 and CDR2 are GTSNPN and SVGIG (reference sequence). The CDR3 spans 18 residues. This was the immunoSEQ version 4 assay in survey mode. Sequencing was performed with immunoSEQ multiplex PCR; in TCRdb, only in-frame clones are kept and a portion is missing. The sample records approximately 27,000 clones, roughly three quarters being singletons. The data are from a study of persistence of HIV-infected CD4 T cells. Stimulation used about 10 ug/mL lysate from CMV-infected fibroblasts. Memory cells lacking CD40L and CD69 with high CD45RO were sorted. General study results and limits: The rare CMV-responding cells with HIV-1 proviruses were not separately TCR-sequenced. Antigen-responding cells were enriched for degenerate expanded CDR3beta sequences. CMV- and Gag-responding cells had lower TCRbeta richness than CD3/CD28-responding cells.

The receptor was derived from an adult woman with HIV who was CMV-seropositive. Sequences were derived from CD4+ T cells sorted from PBMCs after roughly 18-hour stimulation, sampled from a patient who received antiretroviral therapy. The J gene is TRBJ2-1, the V gene TRBV30; weak D call: TRBD2 (5 bases). CDR3 coding DNA: TGTGCCTGGAGTGAATTGGGGATCCAGCGGCCCTCCTACAATGAGCAGTTCTTC. The encoded protein is CAWSELGIQRPSYNEQFF.